The 31 T cell receptor beta chains reported below all come from one sample, sequenced in a study of T-cell reconstitution after alpha-beta-depleted transplantation in children. Unique molecular identifiers were incorporated into the prepared TCRbeta library. TCRdb redid the calling of the PCR reads with MiXCR, one entry per CDR3 protein. The sample records more than 200,000 distinct CDR3 sequences, roughly 26% being singletons. The specimen comprised PBMCs, sampled before TCRalphabeta/CD19-depleted stem cell transplant. The receptors were gathered from a girl under 10 years old with Fanconi anemia, due to receive a stem cell transplant.

The chain couples TRBV4-2 to TRBJ2-3; 7 positions match TRBD1. V gave up 6 bases and J gave up 2 bases; unmatched junction bases: 8. Germline V gene lookup returns CDR1 LGHNA and CDR2 YNFKEQ. The CDR3 covers 15 residues. CDR3 sequence: CASSPGQRLTDTQYF. CDR3 bases: TGTGCCAGCAGTCCGGGACAGCGCCTCACAGATACGCAGTATTTT.

This clonotype has a count of ten or more. The chain employs TRBV12-3 or TRBV12-4 and TRBJ2-2; 10 bases line up with TRBD2. The CDR3 consists of 15 residues. V lost 7 bases and J lost 1; bases outside the gene matches: 3. CDR3 region: CASTLAGGNTGELFF. CDR3 coding DNA: TGTGCCAGCACCTTAGCGGGAGGGAACACCGGGGAGCTGTTTTTT.

This clonotype was detected many times. The gene calls are TRBV5-1 and TRBJ2-2; a possible D gene is TRBD2 (5 bases). Between the trimmed V and J ends, which lost 1 base and 0 bases, there was a span of 10 bases. There are 16 residues in the CDR3. Germline V gene sequence: CDR1 SGHRS, CDR2 YFSETQ. CDR3 in DNA: TGCGCCAGCAGCTTGTCTCCGGGGTCGAACACCGGGGAGCTGTTTTTT. Translating it yields CASSLSPGSNTGELFF.

A single count supports this clonotype. The chain employs TRBV10-3 and TRBJ2-2; 7 nucleotides line up with TRBD2. V lost 11 bases, J lost 0 bases, and 3 bases stayed unmatched. Germline V gene sequence: CDR1 ENHRY, CDR2 SYGVKD. The CDR3 extends over 13 amino acids. CDR3 sequence: CAGGTTNTGELFF. In nucleotides, the CDR3 is TGTGCCGGCGGGACTACGAACACCGGGGAGCTGTTTTTT.

This clonotype was found a few times. The rearrangement links TRBV20-1 to TRBJ2-5; D gene unclear. The CDR3 loop spans 15 amino acids. V shed 0 bases and J shed 5 bases, with 16 bases lying between them. The germline V gene encodes CDR1 DFQATT and CDR2 SNEGSKA (reference sequence). CDR3 sequence: CSARDLRQPWETQYF. CDR3 coding DNA: TGCAGTGCTAGAGATCTGCGTCAACCGTGGGAGACCCAGTACTTC.

This clonotype was seen a few times. The chain combines TRBV20-1 with TRBJ2-5, with 9 bases matching TRBD2. CDR3 size: 16 residues. The V segment lost 3 bases and the J segment 5 bases; nucleotides outside the gene matches: 13. The germline V gene has CDR1 DFQATT and CDR2 SNEGSKA (reference sequence). CDR3 loop: CSASGPQRGVRETQYF. Written as DNA, the CDR3 is TGCAGTGCTAGCGGCCCCCAGCGGGGGGTACGGGAGACCCAGTACTTC.

The chain combines TRBV20-1 with TRBJ2-3; D is ambiguous. Deletions cut 3 bases from V and 5 bases from J, with 12 bases between. The CDR3 extends over 13 amino acids. CDR1 is DFQATT and CDR2 is SNEGSKA in the germline V gene (reference sequence). The CDR3 sequence: CSARAGLEDTQYF. CDR3 in DNA: TGCAGTGCTAGGGCCGGTTTGGAAGATACGCAGTATTTT.

The chain employs TRBV2 and TRBJ2-5; 9 bases map to TRBD2. CDR1 SNHLY and CDR2 FYNNEI come from the germline V gene. V dropped 2 bases and J dropped 2; count of bases not matched to a gene: 3. The CDR3 is 15 residues long. The CDR3 sequence: CASSERTSAQETQYF. The CDR3 DNA reads TGTGCCAGCAGTGAACGGACTAGCGCGCAAGAGACCCAGTACTTC.

This clonotype turned up a few times. V is TRBV20-1 and J is TRBJ2-7; 9 positions agree with TRBD1. Germline V gene sequence: CDR1 DFQATT, CDR2 SNEGSKA (reference sequence). V lost 5 bases and J lost 4; bases outside the gene matches: 12. The length of the CDR3 is 15 residues. DNA of the CDR3: TGCAGTGCTCCGAAACCGGGACAGGGATGGTACGAGCAGTACTTC. Protein: CSAPKPGQGWYEQYF.

This clonotype was counted ten times or more. The rearrangement joins TRBV6-2 or TRBV6-3 to TRBJ2-1; D ambiguous. The CDR3 length is 17 residues. Trimming took off 1 base at V and 0 bases at J, with 13 bases between the two ends. Germline CDR1 reads MNHEY; CDR2 reads SVGEGT. The CDR3 region is CASSYLVPTSSYNEQFF. As DNA, the CDR3 is TGTGCCAGCAGTTACTTAGTGCCCACGAGCTCCTACAATGAGCAGTTCTTC.

This clonotype was seen a handful of times. The DNA for the CDR3 is TGTGCTAATATTTGGGACTACCAAGAGACCCAGTACTTC. It codes for CANIWDYQETQYF. This chain joins TRBV12-5 and TRBJ2-5; a possible D gene is TRBD2 (6 bases). Trimming took off 10 bases at V and 0 bases at J, with 12 bases between the two ends. The CDR3 covers 13 residues. In germline, CDR1 is LGHNT, CDR2 FRNRAP.

Ten or more counts support this clonotype. J is TRBJ2-1 and V is TRBV7-2, with unresolved D. This CDR3 comprises 15 residues. Germline CDR1 is SGHTA and CDR2 is FQGNSA. The V end was cut by 0 bases, the J end by 1 base, with 7 bases between. This CDR3 reads CASSLAPGSYNEQFF. In DNA form, the CDR3 reads TGTGCCAGCAGCTTAGCGCCAGGTTCCTACAATGAGCAGTTCTTC.

This chain joins TRBV29-1 and TRBJ2-3; D is unresolved. This CDR3 has 14 residues. Trimming took off 7 bases at V and 2 bases at J, with 16 bases between the two ends. CDR1 and CDR2 from the germline V gene are SQVTM and ANQGSEA. Written as DNA, the CDR3 is TGCAGCGCAGACTGGGGAACCTCCACAGATACGCAGTATTTT. Protein: CSADWGTSTDTQYF.

The rearrangement uses TRBV2 and TRBJ2-7; D call uncertain. Germline loops: CDR1 SNHLY, CDR2 FYNNEI. The CDR3 sequence is 13 residues long. V lost 4 bases to trimming and J lost 2 bases, with 9 bases between them. The CDR3 DNA reads TGTGCCAGCAGTGGGGCGGCCCCCTACGAGCAGTACTTC. Translation gives CASSGAAPYEQYF.

This clonotype was counted many times. V gene TRBV20-1 combines with J gene TRBJ2-7; no clear D gene. The CDR3 is made up of 13 amino acids. Germline CDR1 DFQATT, CDR2 SNEGSKA (reference sequence). Trimming removed 5 bases at V and 2 bases at J, with 13 bases between. CDR3 sequence: CSAPRMITYEQYF. The CDR3 nucleotides read TGCAGTGCTCCCCGGATGATTACCTACGAGCAGTACTTC.

The genes are TRBV29-1 and TRBJ2-2, with 14 nucleotides matching TRBD2. CDR3 length: 15 amino acids. The V gene's germline CDR1 is SQVTM and CDR2 ANQGSEA. After removal of 4 bases from V and 3 bases from J, the junction contained 1 base not matched to a gene. CDR3 loop: CSVVTSGRDTGELFF. The CDR3, as DNA: TGCAGCGTTGTGACTAGCGGGAGGGACACCGGGGAGCTGTTTTTT.

This clonotype was seen repeatedly, ten times or more. The chain joins TRBV5-1 to TRBJ2-7; D may be TRBD1 (5 bases). This CDR3 contains 15 residues. Germline CDR1 is SGHRS and CDR2 is YFSETQ. Trimming pared 0 bases from V and 3 bases from J, leaving 13 bases between. The CDR3 loop is CASSLGGQVVYEQYF. The CDR3 DNA reads as TGCGCCAGCAGCTTGGGAGGACAAGTCGTCTACGAGCAGTACTTC.

The table lists this clonotype with a few counts. This rearrangement joins TRBV5-1 to TRBJ2-7; TRBD2 matches 11 bases. This CDR3 has 16 residues. The germline gives CDR1 SGHRS, CDR2 YFSETQ. With 3 bases clipped from V and 3 bases from J, the junction kept 8 bases outside the gene matches. CDR3 amino acids: CASSSQIAGGNYEQYF. The DNA of the CDR3 is TGCGCCAGCAGCTCCCAAATAGCGGGAGGGAACTACGAGCAGTACTTC.

The J gene is TRBJ2-1, the V gene TRBV6-5; tentative D call: TRBD2 (5 bases). The CDR3 is 18 amino acids. V lost 2 bases and J 4 bases, leaving 21 bases between the germline ends. Germline lookup yields CDR1 MNHEY and CDR2 SVGAGI. CDR3 sequence: CASSYALPQGLAYNEQFF. CDR3 in DNA: TGTGCCAGCAGTTACGCACTCCCCCAAGGGCTAGCTTACAATGAGCAGTTCTTC.

The chain has TRBV20-1 and TRBJ2-7; 11 nucleotides line up with TRBD2. The junction had 4 bases not matched to a gene; V was cut back by 1 base and J by 2 bases. This CDR3 has 15 residues. Per the germline V gene, CDR1 is DFQATT and CDR2 is SNEGSKA (reference sequence). CDR3 protein: CSARVAGGNPYEQYF. CDR3 DNA: TGCAGTGCTAGAGTAGCGGGGGGGAATCCCTACGAGCAGTACTTC.

The gene calls are TRBV25-1 and TRBJ2-5; 11 positions agree with TRBD1. The CDR3 loop spans 16 amino acids. Germline-derived CDR1 and CDR2 are MGHDK and SYGVNS. The ends lost 1 base at V and 6 bases at J; junction bases unmatched: 7. The CDR3 is CASSEWRTGGGKTQYF. CDR3 bases: TGTGCCAGCAGTGAATGGAGGACAGGGGGCGGAAAGACCCAGTACTTC.

This clonotype was seen repeatedly, ten times or more. The J gene is TRBJ2-7, the V gene TRBV12-3 or TRBV12-4; 14 bases match TRBD2. The ends lost 3 bases at V and 6 bases at J; junction bases unmatched: 10. CDR3 length: 17 residues. The CDR3 nucleotides are TGTGCCAGCAGTTTTTTTGGACTAGCGGGAGGCGCGTTCGAGCAGTACTTC. Protein sequence: CASSFFGLAGGAFEQYF.

This clonotype was recorded at least ten times. The CDR3 nucleotides are TGTGCCAGCAGCCATTGGACAGGGAACTACAATGAGCAGTTCTTC. Protein sequence: CASSHWTGNYNEQFF. The chain combines TRBV7-2 with TRBJ2-1, with TRBD1 matching over 8 bases. CDR1 SGHTA and CDR2 FQGNSA come from the germline V gene. The V segment lost 5 bases and the J segment 3 bases; nucleotides outside the gene matches: 6. This CDR3 is built from 15 residues.

This clonotype has a count of ten or more. CDR3 protein: CSVDEGATGELFF. CDR3 nucleotide sequence: TGCAGCGTTGATGAGGGGGCGACCGGGGAGCTGTTTTTT. The chain has TRBV29-1 and TRBJ2-2, with 7 bases aligning to TRBD1. Germline CDR1 and CDR2: SQVTM and ANQGSEA. V gave up 3 bases and J gave up 5 bases; unmatched junction bases: 3. The CDR3 has 13 residues.

CDR3 in amino acids: CSALTGSNEKLFF. DNA for the CDR3: TGCAGCGCCCTCACAGGGAGTAATGAAAAACTGTTTTTT. V is TRBV29-1 and J is TRBJ1-4, with TRBD1 as a possible D gene (6 bases). Trimming stripped 7 bases from V and 4 bases from J, with 13 bases between. The CDR3 consists of 13 residues. CDR1 SQVTM and CDR2 ANQGSEA come from the germline V gene.

V and J are TRBV18 and TRBJ2-7, with 8 bases identical to TRBD1. V lost 3 bases to trimming and J lost 5 bases; unmatched junction nucleotides: 3. This CDR3 is 13 amino acids long. The V gene's germline CDR1 is KGHSH and CDR2 LQKENI. CDR3 DNA sequence: TGTGCCAGCTCACCCGGACAGGGTAACGAGCAGTACTTC. It yields the protein CASSPGQGNEQYF.

This clonotype was detected ten times or more. The gene calls are TRBV6-1 and TRBJ2-3; 12 nucleotides agree with TRBD2. CDR3 size: 14 residues. V shed 11 bases and J 6 bases; nucleotides not matched to a gene: 9. Germline values: CDR1 MNHNS, CDR2 SASEGT. For the CDR3, the DNA is TGTGCCGGGCAACTAGCGGGAGGAGTGGATACGCAGTATTTT. As protein: CAGQLAGGVDTQYF.

This clonotype was picked up a small number of times. The V gene is TRBV29-1, the J gene TRBJ2-7; D perhaps matches TRBD2 (6 bases). CDR3 length equals 13 residues. V lost 4 bases and J 4 bases, leaving 14 bases between the germline ends. CDR1 SQVTM and CDR2 ANQGSEA come from the germline V gene. The CDR3 DNA is TGCAGCGTTGTCCCTCGGCGGGGTTACGAGCAGTACTTC. Its translation is CSVVPRRGYEQYF.

Remarks on this clonotype: This may be a read error, as it is one base from a much larger clone. The rearrangement uses TRBV20-1 and TRBJ2-7; D is perhaps TRBD1 or TRBD2 (5 bases each). Germline assignment: CDR1 DFQATT and CDR2 SNEGSKA (reference sequence). This CDR3 comprises 15 residues. DNA of the CDR3: TGCTGTGCTAGGTCACCGAGGGGCCCACTATACGAGCAGTACTTC. It is translated as CCARSPRGPLYEQYF.

The V gene is TRBV29-1, the J gene TRBJ2-2; tentatively, D is TRBD1 (5 bases). CDR1 is SQVTM, CDR2 ANQGSEA, per germline. The V end was cut by 7 bases, the J end by 6 bases, with 18 bases between. The CDR3 spans 14 residues. CDR3 DNA sequence: TGCAGCGCGACTTTGACAGTAGGCGCCGGGGAGCTGTTTTTT. This sequence encodes CSATLTVGAGELFF.

This clonotype has just a few counts. The genes are TRBV29-1 and TRBJ2-7, with D possibly being TRBD1 (6 bases). Germline V CDR1 and CDR2: SQVTM, ANQGSEA. This CDR3 has 12 amino acids. Trimming pared 7 bases from V and 5 bases from J, leaving 15 bases between. The CDR3 sequence is CSAQGQVNEQYF. The CDR3 nucleotides are TGCAGCGCCCAGGGACAAGTCAACGAGCAGTACTTC.